This T cell receptor (beta chain) comes out of a study of T cell changes during pregnancy in multiple sclerosis. Generated by immunoSEQ multiplex PCR, the TCRdb table keeps only in-frame clones and is missing some. The table includes roughly 100,000 clones, 85% to 95% detected once. The CDR3 has 17 residues. V was trimmed by 2 bases and J by 6 bases, leaving 19 bases between them. The germline V gene encodes CDR1 SGHTA and CDR2 FQGTGA. The J gene is TRBJ2-2, the V gene TRBV7-3; the D gene is possibly TRBD2 (5 bases). The clonotype was recovered from a female donor with multiple sclerosis, enrolled in a pregnancy study. The sample was peripheral blood, taken after pregnancy. The CDR3 DNA is TGTGCCAGCAGCTTAGGCCCTCCAAGCGGAAACGCCGGGGAGCTGTTTTTT. As protein: CASSLGPPSGNAGELFF.